Shown below are 4 T cell receptor beta chains from a single sample sequenced in a study of T-cell memory formation after mild COVID-19. TCRdb called the 5' RACE reads again in MiXCR, with one record for every CDR3 protein. The table records 250,000 or so distinct CDR3 sequences, approximately 9% of them present only once. The sequencing input was PBMCs or a T cell subset sorted from them (not recorded which). All receptors derive from a man younger than 35 who had mild COVID-19 (a few samples of this study predate the infection). Cell type and time point are not known.

This clonotype was counted a few times. This chain uses TRBV27 with TRBJ2-2; tentative D call: TRBD1 (6 bases). Germline CDR1 MNHEY, CDR2 SMNVEV (reference sequence). V was trimmed by 1 base and J by 1 base, leaving 7 bases between them. The CDR3 runs 15 residues. The CDR3: CASSLWDKNTGELFF. In nucleotides, the CDR3 is TGTGCCAGCAGTTTATGGGACAAGAACACCGGGGAGCTGTTTTTT.

This clonotype was counted between two and nine times. This chain uses TRBV13 with TRBJ1-6; D remains ambiguous. The V gene lost 5 bases and the J gene lost 8 bases, with 19 bases spanning the gap. Germline CDR1 is PRHDT and CDR2 is FYEKMQ (reference sequence). This CDR3 comprises 16 residues. For the CDR3, the DNA is TGTGCCAGCAGCCCGGCGGAGTTCGGGCCTTATTCACCCCTCCACTTT. Protein product: CASSPAEFGPYSPLHF.

This clonotype has just a few counts. The chain couples TRBV18 to TRBJ1-1; TRBD1 might be the D (6 bases). The V and J ends lost 6 bases and 7 bases respectively, with 15 bases between them. From germline, CDR1 is KGHSH and CDR2 LQKENI. This CDR3 region has 13 residues. The CDR3 protein is CASSPTGLHEAFF. CDR3 DNA sequence: TGTGCCAGCTCCCCGACAGGCCTACATGAAGCTTTCTTT.

V and J are TRBV9 and TRBJ1-1, with 9 bases identical to TRBD1. This CDR3 is 15 amino acids long. J gave up 2 bases and V 0 bases, and 2 bases lay outside the gene matches. The germline V gene has CDR1 SGDLS and CDR2 YYNGEE. This chain's CDR3 is CASSVGGQGNTEAFF. DNA for the CDR3: TGTGCCAGCAGCGTAGGGGGACAGGGAAACACTGAAGCTTTCTTT.